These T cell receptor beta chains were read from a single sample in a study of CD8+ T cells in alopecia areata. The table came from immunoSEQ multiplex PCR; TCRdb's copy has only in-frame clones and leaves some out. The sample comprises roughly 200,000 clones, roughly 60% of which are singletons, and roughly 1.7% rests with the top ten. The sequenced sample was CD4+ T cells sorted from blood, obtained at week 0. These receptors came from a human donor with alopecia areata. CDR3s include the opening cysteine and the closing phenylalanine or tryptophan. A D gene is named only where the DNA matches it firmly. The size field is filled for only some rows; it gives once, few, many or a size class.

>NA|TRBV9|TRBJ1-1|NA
TGTGCCAGCAGCGTAGACAAACCGAACACTGAAGCTTTCTTT
CASSVDKPNTEAFF
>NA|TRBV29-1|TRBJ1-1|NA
TGCAGCGTTGCCCGAGACAGTGAAGCTTTCTTT
CSVARDSEAFF
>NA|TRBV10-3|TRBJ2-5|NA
TGTGCCACCAAAGCCCTGAGCGACCAAGAGACCCAGTACTTC
CATKALSDQETQYF
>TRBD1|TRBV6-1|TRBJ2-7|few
TGTGCCAGCAGCCGGGGACAGGGGGGCTACGAGCAGTACTTC
CASSRGQGGYEQYF
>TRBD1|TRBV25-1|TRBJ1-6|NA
TGTGCCAGCAGTGAACAGGGACAGTCGAGTCCACCCCTCCACTTT
CASSEQGQSSPPLHF
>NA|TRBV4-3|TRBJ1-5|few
TGCGCCAGCAGCCCAGGATTTAGCAATCAGCCCCAGCATTTT
CASSPGFSNQPQHF
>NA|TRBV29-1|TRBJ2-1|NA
TGCAGCGTTCTCGCCTCCGGGACACCCTACAATGAGCAGTTCTTC
CSVLASGTPYNEQFF
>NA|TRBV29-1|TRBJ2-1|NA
TGCAGCGTTAGGGGATCCTACAATGAGCAGTTCTTC
CSVRGSYNEQFF
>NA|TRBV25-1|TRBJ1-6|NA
TGTGCCAGCAGTCCCCCTTTGGGGGCTAATTCACCCCTCCACTTT
CASSPPLGANSPLHF
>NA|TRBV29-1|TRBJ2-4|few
TGCAGCGTTGAACTCCCAGGACAGAGCATCTTC
CSVELPGQSIF
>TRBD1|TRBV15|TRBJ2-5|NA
TGTGCCACCAGCAGTCCGGGACAGACTACAGAGACCCAGTACTTC
CATSSPGQTTETQYF
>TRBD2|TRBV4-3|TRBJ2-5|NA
TGCGCCAGCAGCCAAGATCTGGCTAGCGGGGGAATAGAGACCCAGTACTTC
CASSQDLASGGIETQYF
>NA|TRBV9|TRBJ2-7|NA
TGTGCCAGCAGCGAATCAACAGGGAGCTCCTACGAGCAGTACTTC
CASSESTGSSYEQYF
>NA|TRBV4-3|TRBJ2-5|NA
TGCGCCAGCAGCCAAGGATGGGGAGAGACCCAGTACTTC
CASSQGWGETQYF
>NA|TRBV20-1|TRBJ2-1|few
TGCAGTGCTCACGAGAATGAGCAGTTCTTC
CSAHENEQFF
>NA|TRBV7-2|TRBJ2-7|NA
TGTGCCAGCAGCTTGTATTTTGGTTTCGACGAGCAGTACTTC
CASSLYFGFDEQYF
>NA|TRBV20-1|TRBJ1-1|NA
TGCAGTGCTCTTAGGGCAGGAGAGGCTTTCTTT
CSALRAGEAFF
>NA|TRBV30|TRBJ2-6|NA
TGTGCCTGCCGGTCGTCTGGGGCCAACGTCCTGACTTTC
CACRSSGANVLTF
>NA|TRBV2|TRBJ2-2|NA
TGTGCCAGCAGTGAAGCGTTGAAGACCGGGGAGCTGTTTTTT
CASSEALKTGELFF
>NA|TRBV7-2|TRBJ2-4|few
TGTGCCAGCAGCTTAGACCCTGGGAACATTCAGTACTTC
CASSLDPGNIQYF
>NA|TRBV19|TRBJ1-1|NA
TGTGCCAGTAGTATCGTGCAGGCGAACACTGAAGCTTTCTTT
CASSIVQANTEAFF
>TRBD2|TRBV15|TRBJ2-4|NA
TGTGCCACCAGCATTATAGCGGGGGGCCAAGAAAACATTCAGTACTTC
CATSIIAGGQENIQYF
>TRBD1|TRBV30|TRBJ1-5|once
TGTGCCTGGAGTTGGACAGGGGGCTATCAGCCCCAGCATTTT
CAWSWTGGYQPQHF
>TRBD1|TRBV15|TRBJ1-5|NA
TGTGCCACCAGCAGAGATGGCGGGGGCGCCGGGACAGGGGATCAGCCCCAGCATTTT
CATSRDGGGAGTGDQPQHF
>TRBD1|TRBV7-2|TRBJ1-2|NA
TGTGCCAGCAGCTTAGACAGGGGAAGTTATGGCTACACCTTC
CASSLDRGSYGYTF